Listed below are T cell receptor beta chains from one sample, sequenced in a study of molecular identifiers for immune sequencing clone quantification. TCRdb re-called the PCR reads through MiXCR, storing one row per CDR3 protein. The repertoire holds 250,000 to 350,000 distinct CDR3 sequences, with about a fifth as singletons. Sequencing was done on a sample of naive CD8+ T cells from blood, with Jurkat cell RNA spiked in. Receptors were obtained from a human donor in good health. Some libraries in this study had Jurkat cell RNA spiked in. CDR3s include the opening cysteine and the closing phenylalanine or tryptophan. A D gene is named only where the DNA matches it firmly. Size values are once, few and many counts, or a class for expanded clones, and some rows have none.

v_call	clone_size	d_call	j_call	cdr3_aa	cdr3_nt
TRBV12-3/TRBV12-4	NA	TRBD2	TRBJ2-1	CASSPGTTTDEQFF	TGTGCCAGCAGTCCAGGGACTACCACCGATGAGCAGTTCTTC
TRBV20-1	many	NA	TRBJ2-7	CSASRSYSYEQYF	TGCAGTGCTAGCCGCAGCTACTCCTACGAGCAGTACTTC
TRBV6-5	NA	TRBD1	TRBJ2-3	CASGGTGGITGTQYF	TGTGCCAGCGGGGGTACAGGGGGTATCACAGGTACGCAGTATTTT
TRBV4-3	NA	TRBD1	TRBJ2-7	CASGQDRGAYEQYF	TGCGCTAGCGGCCAGGACAGGGGAGCCTACGAGCAGTACTTC
TRBV7-2	many	NA	TRBJ2-2	CASSLITINTGELFF	TGTGCCAGCAGCTTAATTACTATCAACACCGGGGAGCTGTTTTTT
TRBV19	NA	NA	TRBJ2-5	CASSSTELGTQYF	TGTGCCAGTAGCTCAACAGAGTTAGGGACCCAGTACTTC
TRBV19	NA	NA	TRBJ2-6	CASSFDRDPQWSGANVLTF	TGTGCCAGCAGCTTTGACCGGGATCCCCAGTGGTCTGGGGCCAACGTCCTGACTTTC
TRBV27	many	TRBD1	TRBJ1-1	CASSESGTGSTEAFF	TGTGCCAGCAGTGAATCTGGGACAGGGAGTACTGAAGCTTTCTTT
TRBV6-5	many	NA	TRBJ2-7	CASSYRGAYEQYF	TGTGCCAGCAGTTACCGGGGGGCGTACGAGCAGTACTTC
TRBV7-6	many	TRBD1	TRBJ1-1	CASTTSGQGGPLNTEAFF	TGTGCCAGCACCACTTCGGGACAGGGGGGGCCTCTGAACACTGAAGCTTTCTTT
TRBV28	many	NA	TRBJ1-2	CASSPGRGNYGYTF	TGTGCCAGCAGCCCAGGCCGGGGTAACTATGGCTACACCTTC
TRBV27	many	NA	TRBJ2-3	CASSLSSSTDTQYF	TGTGCCAGCAGTTTATCGAGTAGCACAGATACGCAGTATTTT
TRBV7-9	many	NA	TRBJ2-7	CASSLPGLEQYF	TGTGCCAGCAGCTTACCCGGGCTAGAGCAGTACTTC
TRBV28	NA	TRBD1	TRBJ2-7	CASSGTGDYEQHF	TGTGCCAGCAGCGGGACAGGGGACTACGAGCAGCACTTC
TRBV7-6	many	NA	TRBJ2-7	CASSLAFGSYEQYF	TGTGCCAGCAGCTTAGCGTTCGGTTCCTACGAGCAGTACTTC
TRBV6-2/TRBV6-3	NA	TRBD1	TRBJ2-7	CASSWAGGSYEQYF	TGTGCCAGCAGTTGGGCAGGGGGCTCCTACGAGCAGTACTTC
TRBV27	NA	TRBD2	TRBJ2-3	CASSSSAGGTDTQYF	TGTGCCAGCAGTTCCTCAGCGGGAGGCACAGATACGCAGTATTTT
TRBV7-2	many	NA	TRBJ1-1	CASTYGGNTEAFF	TGTGCCAGCACCTACGGAGGGAACACTGAAGCTTTCTTT
TRBV4-3	many	NA	TRBJ2-3	CASSQDPTVGCTDTQYF	TGCGCCAGCAGCCAAGATCCGACAGTAGGGTGTACAGATACGCAGTATTTT
TRBV5-6	many	NA	TRBJ1-2	CASSLDFSDNARGYTF	TGTGCCAGCAGCTTGGACTTTTCGGACAATGCCCGTGGCTACACCTTC
TRBV15	NA	NA	TRBJ2-5	CATSRGGESQETQYF	TGTGCCACCAGCAGAGGAGGAGAATCCCAAGAGACCCAGTACTTC
TRBV5-1	many	NA	TRBJ2-5	CASKGPQSGSFQETQYF	TGCGCCAGCAAGGGACCCCAATCCGGGTCGTTCCAAGAGACCCAGTACTTC
TRBV7-2	many	TRBD1	TRBJ1-1	CASSLVTGSVTEAFF	TGTGCCAGCAGCTTAGTGACAGGGTCAGTGACTGAAGCTTTCTTT
TRBV11-2	many	TRBD2	TRBJ2-7	CASSPGVGGLGKYLYEQYF	TGTGCCAGCAGCCCGGGAGTCGGGGGGTTAGGGAAGTACTTATACGAGCAGTACTTC
TRBV28	many	NA	TRBJ1-5	CASSSDSEGNQPQHF	TGTGCCAGCAGTTCCGACTCGGAGGGCAATCAGCCCCAGCATTTT
TRBV12-3/TRBV12-4	many	TRBD1	TRBJ1-1	CASSDRDLNTEAFF	TGTGCCAGCAGTGACAGGGACCTGAACACTGAAGCTTTCTTT
TRBV2	NA	NA	TRBJ2-2	CALRLKSNTGELFF	TGTGCTTTGCGGCTTAAGTCGAACACCGGGGAGCTGTTTTTT
TRBV7-9	many	NA	TRBJ1-1	CASKRLNTEAFF	TGTGCCAGCAAAAGACTTAACACTGAAGCTTTCTTT
TRBV6-6	NA	NA	TRBJ2-5	CASSGVEGTQYF	TGTGCCAGCAGCGGAGTAGAGGGGACCCAGTACTTC
TRBV7-9	many	TRBD1	TRBJ1-6	CASSLTGAFEPLHF	TGTGCCAGCAGCTTAACAGGGGCATTCGAACCCCTCCACTTT
TRBV9	many	TRBD2	TRBJ2-2	CASSVYGAGDPGELFF	TGTGCCAGCAGCGTATATGGAGCGGGAGACCCCGGGGAGCTGTTTTTT
TRBV9	many	NA	TRBJ2-1	CASSVEGFEQFF	TGTGCCAGCAGCGTAGAGGGGTTTGAGCAGTTCTTC
TRBV7-9	few	NA	TRBJ1-1	CASSLGGVDTEAFF	TGTGCCAGCAGCTTGGGAGGGGTTGACACTGAAGCTTTCTTT
TRBV7-9	few	NA	TRBJ2-3	CASSLTTGVGTDTQYF	TGTGCCAGCAGCTTAACCACAGGCGTTGGCACAGATACGCAGTATTTT
TRBV6-2/TRBV6-3	many	NA	TRBJ2-3	CASRPQGTDTQYF	TGTGCCAGCAGGCCACAGGGCACAGATACGCAGTATTTT
TRBV19	few	NA	TRBJ2-2	CATSGGRTRSGRTGELFF	TGTGCCACCTCCGGAGGCCGAACCCGGAGCGGGCGTACCGGGGAGCTGTTTTTT
TRBV4-1	few	NA	TRBJ1-1	CASSTQQEGTEAFF	TGCGCCAGCAGCACACAACAGGAGGGTACTGAAGCTTTCTTT
TRBV4-3	many	NA	TRBJ1-5	CASSPGAGYNQPQHF	TGCGCCAGCAGCCCTGGGGCAGGATACAATCAGCCCCAGCATTTT
TRBV5-4	many	NA	TRBJ2-7	CASSFQISGSEQYF	TGTGCCAGCAGCTTTCAGATTTCGGGCAGCGAGCAGTACTTC
TRBV7-3	few	NA	TRBJ2-3	CASSLTGTPTDTQYF	TGTGCCAGCAGCTTAACAGGGACGCCGACAGATACGCAGTATTTT
TRBV7-9	few	NA	TRBJ2-7	CACSLGPDSSYEQYF	TGTGCCTGCAGCTTAGGGCCTGATAGCTCCTACGAGCAGTACTTC
TRBV7-3	many	TRBD2	TRBJ2-3	CASSLTLAVSTDTQYF	TGTGCCAGCAGCTTAACCCTAGCGGTTAGCACAGATACGCAGTATTTT